This T cell receptor beta chain is drawn from a study of human T cells and chemical hapten exposure. As to time point: healthy volunteer bleed at 6 weeks. Sequencing started from total RNA isolated from unfractionated whole blood. TCRdb re-derived calls from the RACE reads in MiXCR, one entry per CDR3 protein. The table records more than 75,000 distinct CDR3 sequences, around 8.7% of them present only once. Germline CDR1 and CDR2: DFQATT and SNEGSKA (reference sequence). CDR3 length: 13 residues. The V and J ends lost 3 bases and 9 bases, in that order; junction bases with no gene match: 5. V and J are TRBV20-1 and TRBJ2-1; 10 bases are shared with TRBD1. Material for sequencing was whole blood. The receptor's source is a male donor in good health. Some clones in this sample may be carry-over from other donors' samples. The CDR3 DNA is TGCAGTGCTAGGACAGGGGGCCGGGGTGAGCAGTTCTTC. Amino acids: CSARTGGRGEQFF.